This T cell receptor beta chain appears in the sequencing data of a study of blood T cell repertoires in COVID-19. Clones were sequenced by immunoSEQ multiplex PCR, and TCRdb holds only the in-frame ones, with some missing. The sample has more than 150,000 clones, 85% to 90% seen once. The CDR3 spans 15 residues. V lost 2 bases, J lost 2 bases, and 5 bases stayed unmatched. Germline lookup yields CDR1 SGHAT and CDR2 FQNNGV. This receptor was identified in a man between 65 and 85 years old with active or convalescent COVID-19. The rearrangement links TRBV11-2 to TRBJ1-1, with TRBD1 matching over 7 bases. The sequenced sample was peripheral blood. The CDR3 sequence: CASSLTGARNTEAFF. The DNA of the CDR3 is TGTGCCAGCAGCTTAACAGGGGCTCGTAACACTGAAGCTTTCTTT.